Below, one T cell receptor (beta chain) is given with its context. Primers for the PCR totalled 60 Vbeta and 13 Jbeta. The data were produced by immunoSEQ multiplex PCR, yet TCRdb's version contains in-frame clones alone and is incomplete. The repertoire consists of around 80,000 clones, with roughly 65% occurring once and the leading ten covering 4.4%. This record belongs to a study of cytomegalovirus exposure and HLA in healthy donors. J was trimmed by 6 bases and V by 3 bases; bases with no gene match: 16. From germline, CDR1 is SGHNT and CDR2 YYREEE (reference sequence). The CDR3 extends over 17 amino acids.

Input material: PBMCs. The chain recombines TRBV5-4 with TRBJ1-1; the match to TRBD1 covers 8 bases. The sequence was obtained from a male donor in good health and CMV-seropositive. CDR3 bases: TGTGCCAGCAGCTCCTCAGGGGGCGCGGTCGGAGGGGCTGAAGCTTTCTTT. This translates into CASSSSGGAVGGAEAFF. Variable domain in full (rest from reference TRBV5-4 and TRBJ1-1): ETGVTQSPTHLIKTRGQQVTLRCSSQSGHNTVSWYQQALGQGPQFIFQYYREEENGRGNFPPRFSGLQFPNYSSELNVNALELDDSALYLCASSSSGGAVGGAEAFFGQGTRLTVV.